This T cell receptor (beta chain) is drawn from a study of T cell changes during pregnancy in multiple sclerosis. V dropped 3 bases and J dropped 3 bases, with 21 bases sitting between them. The CDR3 sequence is 17 residues long. Germline values: CDR1 SEHNR, CDR2 FQNEAQ (reference sequence). Produced via immunoSEQ multiplex PCR; TCRdb's table is partial and in-frame only. The sample has tens of thousands of clones, about 90% seen once; the top ten hold roughly 0.5%. The specimen was CD4+ T cells from peripheral blood mononuclear cells, collected in the second trimester of pregnancy. The sequence was obtained from a female donor in good health, enrolled as a control in a pregnancy study. The rearrangement joins TRBV7-9 to TRBJ2-7, with D perhaps TRBD2 (6 bases). The CDR3 is CASSLHPGGGMGYEQYF. The CDR3 DNA reads TGTGCCAGCAGCTTGCATCCCGGAGGAGGGATGGGCTACGAGCAGTACTTC.